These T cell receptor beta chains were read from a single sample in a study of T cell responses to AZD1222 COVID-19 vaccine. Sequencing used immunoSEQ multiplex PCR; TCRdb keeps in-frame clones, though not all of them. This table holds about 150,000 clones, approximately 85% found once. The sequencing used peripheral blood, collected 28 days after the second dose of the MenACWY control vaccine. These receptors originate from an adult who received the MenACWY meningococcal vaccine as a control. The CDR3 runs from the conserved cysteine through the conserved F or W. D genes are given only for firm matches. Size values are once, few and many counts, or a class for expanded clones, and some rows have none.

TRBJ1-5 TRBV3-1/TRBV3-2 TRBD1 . CASSHDRGGNQPQHF TGTGCCAGCAGCCACGACAGGGGTGGCAATCAGCCCCAGCATTTT
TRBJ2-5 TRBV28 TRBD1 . CASSSRDRAQYF TGTGCCAGCAGTTCTCGGGACAGGGCACAGTACTTC
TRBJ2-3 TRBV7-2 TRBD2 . CASSFSGRASDTQYF TGTGCCAGCAGCTTTAGCGGGAGGGCATCAGATACGCAGTATTTT
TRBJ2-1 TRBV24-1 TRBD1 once CATSDPGQGAVEQFF TGTGCCACCAGTGACCCGGGACAGGGGGCTGTTGAGCAGTTCTTC
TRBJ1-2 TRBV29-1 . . CSVEDNGYTF TGCAGCGTTGAAGACAATGGCTACACCTTC
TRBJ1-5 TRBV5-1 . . CASSLEGLGNQPQHF TGCGCCAGCAGCTTGGAAGGACTAGGCAATCAGCCCCAGCATTTT
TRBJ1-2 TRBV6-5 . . CASRRQGLVGYTF TGTGCCAGCAGACGTCAGGGGCTAGTCGGCTACACCTTC
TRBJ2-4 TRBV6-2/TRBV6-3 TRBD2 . CASSSPTWTSGRVYF TGTGCCAGCAGTTCCCCGACCTGGACTAGCGGGAGAGTTTACTTC
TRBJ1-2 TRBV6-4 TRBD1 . CASSYTGTGVYGYTF TGTGCCAGCAGTTACACCGGGACAGGGGTCTATGGCTACACCTTC
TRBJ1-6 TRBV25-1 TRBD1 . CASSELGQGAPPLHF TGTGCCAGCAGTGAGTTGGGACAGGGGGCCCCACCCCTCCACTTT
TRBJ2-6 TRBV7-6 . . CASSRDPLRANVLTF TGTGCCAGCAGCCGGGACCCCCTGAGGGCCAACGTCCTGACTTTC
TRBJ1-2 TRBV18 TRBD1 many CASSPSGQGAGGYTF TGTGCCAGCTCACCATCCGGGCAGGGGGCAGGAGGCTACACCTTC
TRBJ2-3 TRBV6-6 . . CASSPTRPRGQRSTDTQYF TGTGCCAGCAGTCCTACCCGCCCCCGCGGACAGCGAAGCACAGATACGCAGTATTTT
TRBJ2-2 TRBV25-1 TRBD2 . CASSRAGASGELFF TGTGCCAGCAGCCGGGCGGGAGCCTCCGGGGAGCTGTTTTTT
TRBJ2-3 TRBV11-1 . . CASSLNGGQDTQYF TGTGCCAGCAGCCTCAATGGGGGGCAAGATACGCAGTATTTT
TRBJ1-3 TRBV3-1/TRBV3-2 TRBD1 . CASSSPGGYSGNTIYF TGTGCCAGCAGCTCACCAGGGGGCTACTCTGGAAACACCATATATTTT
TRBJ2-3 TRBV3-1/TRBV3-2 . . CASSQGVVDTQYF TGTGCCAGCAGCCAAGGAGTCGTTGATACGCAGTATTTT
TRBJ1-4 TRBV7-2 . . CATGGGGNEKLFF TGTGCCACCGGGGGCGGGGGTAATGAAAAACTGTTTTTT
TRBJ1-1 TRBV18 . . CASSPFGQNTEAFF TGTGCCAGCTCACCGTTCGGGCAAAACACTGAAGCTTTCTTT
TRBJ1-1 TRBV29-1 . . CSVAGFNEAFF TGCAGCGTTGCAGGGTTTAATGAAGCTTTCTTT
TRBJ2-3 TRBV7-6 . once CASKKTDTQYF TGTGCCAGCAAAAAGACAGATACGCAGTATTTT
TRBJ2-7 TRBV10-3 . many CAISDTAGTYEQYF TGTGCCATCAGTGATACGGCAGGAACCTACGAGCAGTACTTC
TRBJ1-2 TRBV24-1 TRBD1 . CATSDPSSGTGVRYTF TGTGCCACCAGTGACCCCTCCTCCGGGACAGGGGTTCGCTACACCTTC
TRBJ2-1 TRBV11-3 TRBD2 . CASSAQAPRIAGVENEQFF TGTGCCAGCAGCGCCCAGGCCCCTCGGATAGCGGGAGTGGAGAATGAGCAGTTCTTC
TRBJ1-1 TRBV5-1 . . CASSEANTEAFF TGCGCCAGCAGTGAGGCAAACACTGAAGCTTTCTTT
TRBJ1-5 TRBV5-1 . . CASSFDGVNQPQHF TGCGCCAGCAGCTTTGACGGGGTCAATCAGCCCCAGCATTTT
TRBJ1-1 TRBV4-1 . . CASAGTPLMNTEAFF TGCGCCAGCGCCGGGACGCCCTTAATGAACACTGAAGCTTTCTTT
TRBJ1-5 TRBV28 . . CASSLLQTSGGNQPQHF TGTGCCAGCAGTTTATTACAGACCTCGGGAGGCAATCAGCCCCAGCATTTT
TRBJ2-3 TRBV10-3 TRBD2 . CAIRRGGIGADTQYF TGTGCCATCAGGCGGGGGGGGATTGGCGCGGATACGCAGTATTTT
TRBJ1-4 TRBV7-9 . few CASSRWTEEEKLFF TGTGCCAGCAGCCGTTGGACTGAAGAGGAAAAACTGTTTTTT
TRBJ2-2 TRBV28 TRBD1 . CASSLLGGTGGTGELFF TGTGCCAGCAGTTTATTAGGGGGGACAGGGGGCACCGGGGAGCTGTTTTTT
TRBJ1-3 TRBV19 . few CASSIDPGRSGNTIYF TGTGCCAGTAGTATAGATCCAGGGCGCTCTGGAAACACCATATATTTT
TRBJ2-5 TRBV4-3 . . CASSQESGPETQYF TGCGCCAGCAGCCAAGAATCCGGGCCAGAGACCCAGTACTTC
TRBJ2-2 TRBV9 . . CASSVAQAGVTGELFF TGTGCCAGCAGCGTAGCACAGGCAGGGGTCACCGGGGAGCTGTTTTTT
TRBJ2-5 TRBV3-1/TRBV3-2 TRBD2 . CASSQDVRTSGKNKYF TGTGCCAGCAGCCAAGATGTAAGGACTAGCGGAAAAAACAAGTACTTC
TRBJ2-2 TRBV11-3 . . CASSRTFPGGENTGELFF TGTGCCAGCAGCCGAACCTTCCCCGGGGGCGAGAACACCGGGGAGCTGTTTTTT
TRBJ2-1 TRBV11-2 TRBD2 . CASRRGAGGRNNEQFF TGTGCCAGCCGCAGGGGGGCGGGAGGGAGGAACAATGAGCAGTTCTTC
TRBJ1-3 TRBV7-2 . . CASSLRGPSSGNTIYF TGTGCCAGCAGCTTAAGGGGACCGAGCTCTGGAAACACCATATATTTT
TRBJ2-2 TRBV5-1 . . CASSAFRDGTGELFF TGCGCCAGCAGCGCCTTCCGGGACGGGACCGGGGAGCTGTTTTTT
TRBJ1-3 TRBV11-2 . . CASSLHSRLGGNTIYF TGTGCCAGCAGCTTACATTCCAGGCTTGGTGGAAACACCATATATTTT
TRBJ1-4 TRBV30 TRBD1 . CAWAQGGANEKLFF TGTGCCTGGGCGCAGGGGGGGGCCAATGAAAAACTGTTTTTT
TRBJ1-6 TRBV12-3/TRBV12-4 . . CASSLGRSSPLHF TGTGCCAGCAGTTTAGGACGAAGTTCACCCCTCCACTTT